The entry below gives a single T cell receptor beta chain sequence along with its context. Its specificity is unknown. This record comes from a study of Graves' ophthalmopathy and Graves' hyperthyroidism. Clinical symptoms and serum thyroxine were used for diagnosis; TRAb, thyroid ultrasound and orbital computed tomography were also relied on. Regarding the study as a whole: Predictions made by the model for ophthalmopathy progression reached 55% to 71% sensitivity and about 72% specificity. Also, most clonotypes expanded in the thyroid above 0.001 frequency appeared in blood.

Germline CDR1 is SGHDN and CDR2 is FVKESK. This CDR3 comprises 16 residues. Trimming shortened V by 0 bases and J by 0 bases, and 11 bases separated the two germline ends. Amplifying from RNA transcripts, the study obtained TCR beta CDR3 regions. Following a first-round RT-PCR that used HTBI primers, a second-round multiplex PCR was carried out. MiXCR, applied by TCRdb to the multiplex PCR reads, yields one record per CDR3 protein. The sample includes 500,000 to 800,000 distinct CDR3 sequences, roughly 41% of them seen just once. This chain links TRBV14 with TRBJ1-2, with D perhaps matching TRBD1 (6 bases). The receptor's source is an adult man with Graves' ophthalmopathy. The specimen was peripheral blood. CDR3 DNA: TGTGCCAGCAGCCAAGATCGGGGACAAGCTAACTATGGCTACACCTTC. Protein: CASSQDRGQANYGYTF. The entire variable domain, with the rest obtained from reference TRBV14 and TRBJ1-2, is as follows: EAGVTQFPSHSVIEKGQTVTLRCDPISGHDNLYWYRRVMGKEIKFLLHFVKESKQDESGMPNNRFLAERTGGTYSTLKVQPAELEDSGVYFCASSQDRGQANYGYTFGSGTRLTVV.